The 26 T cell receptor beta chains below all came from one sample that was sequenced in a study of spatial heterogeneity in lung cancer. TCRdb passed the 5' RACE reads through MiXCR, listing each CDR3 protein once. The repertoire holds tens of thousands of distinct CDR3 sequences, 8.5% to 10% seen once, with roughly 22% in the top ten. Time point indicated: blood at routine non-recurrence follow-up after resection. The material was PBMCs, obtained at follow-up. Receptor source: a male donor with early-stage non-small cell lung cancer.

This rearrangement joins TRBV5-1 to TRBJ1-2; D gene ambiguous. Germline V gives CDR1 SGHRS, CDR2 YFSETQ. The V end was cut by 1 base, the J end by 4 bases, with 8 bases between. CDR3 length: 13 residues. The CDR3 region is CASSLSGIYGYTF. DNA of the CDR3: TGCGCCAGCAGCTTGTCCGGGATCTATGGCTACACCTTC.

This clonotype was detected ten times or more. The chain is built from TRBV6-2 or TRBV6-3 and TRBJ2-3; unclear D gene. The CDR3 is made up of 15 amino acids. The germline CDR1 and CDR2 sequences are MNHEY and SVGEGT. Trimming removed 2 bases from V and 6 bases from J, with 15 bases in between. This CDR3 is CASSYRAGRMDTQYF. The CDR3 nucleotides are TGTGCCAGCAGTTACAGGGCAGGAAGAATGGATACGCAGTATTTT.

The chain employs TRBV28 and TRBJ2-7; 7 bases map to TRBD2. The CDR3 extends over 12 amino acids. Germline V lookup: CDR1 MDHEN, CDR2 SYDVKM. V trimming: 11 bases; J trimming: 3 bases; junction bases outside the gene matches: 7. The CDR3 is CASQPGGYEQYF. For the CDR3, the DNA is TGTGCCTCACAGCCGGGGGGCTACGAGCAGTACTTC.

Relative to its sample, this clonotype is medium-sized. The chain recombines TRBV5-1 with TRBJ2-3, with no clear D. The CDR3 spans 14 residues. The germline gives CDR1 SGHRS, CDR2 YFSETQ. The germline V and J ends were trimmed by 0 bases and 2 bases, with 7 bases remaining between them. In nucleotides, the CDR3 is TGCGCCAGCAGCTTGGAAGGGTCCACAGATACGCAGTATTTT. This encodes CASSLEGSTDTQYF.

The CDR3, as DNA: TGTGCCAGCAGAGTGGACAGCCGCAATCAGCCCCAGCATTTT. Translation gives CASRVDSRNQPQHF. The chain carries TRBV12-3 or TRBV12-4 and TRBJ1-5; possible D gene TRBD1, 6 bases. This CDR3 has 14 residues. V lost 6 bases and J 2 bases, leaving 11 bases between the germline ends.

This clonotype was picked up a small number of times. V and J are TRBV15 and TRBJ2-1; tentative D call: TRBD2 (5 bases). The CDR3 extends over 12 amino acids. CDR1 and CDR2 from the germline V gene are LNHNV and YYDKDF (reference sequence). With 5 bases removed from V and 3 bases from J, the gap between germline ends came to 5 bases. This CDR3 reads CATSRDYNEQFF. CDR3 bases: TGTGCCACCAGCCGGGACTACAATGAGCAGTTCTTC.

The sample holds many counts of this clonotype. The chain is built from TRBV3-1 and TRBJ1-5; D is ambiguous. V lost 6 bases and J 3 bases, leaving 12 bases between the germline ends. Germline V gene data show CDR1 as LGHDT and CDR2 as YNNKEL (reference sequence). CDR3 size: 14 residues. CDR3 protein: CASSLRHNNQPQHF. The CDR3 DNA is TGTGCCAGCAGTCTCCGGCACAACAATCAGCCCCAGCATTTT.

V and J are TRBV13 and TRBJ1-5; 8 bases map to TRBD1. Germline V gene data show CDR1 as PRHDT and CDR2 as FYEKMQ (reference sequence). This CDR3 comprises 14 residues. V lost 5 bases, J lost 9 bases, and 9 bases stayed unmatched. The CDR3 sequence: CASSRGQGDRPQHF. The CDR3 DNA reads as TGTGCCAGCAGCCGAGGACAGGGCGATCGGCCCCAGCATTTT.

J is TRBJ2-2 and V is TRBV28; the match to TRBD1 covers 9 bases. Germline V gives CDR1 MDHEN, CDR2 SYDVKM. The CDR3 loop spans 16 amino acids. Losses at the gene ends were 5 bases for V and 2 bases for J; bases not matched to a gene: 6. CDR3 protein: CASSMTGGVNTGELFF. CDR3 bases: TGTGCCAGCAGTATGACAGGGGGTGTAAACACCGGGGAGCTGTTTTTT.

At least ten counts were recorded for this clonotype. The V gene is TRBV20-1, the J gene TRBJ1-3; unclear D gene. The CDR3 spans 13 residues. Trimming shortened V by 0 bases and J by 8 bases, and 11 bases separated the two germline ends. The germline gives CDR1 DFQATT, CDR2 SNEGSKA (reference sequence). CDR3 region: CSAREGGMDTIYF. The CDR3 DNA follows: TGCAGTGCTAGAGAGGGAGGAATGGACACCATATATTTT.

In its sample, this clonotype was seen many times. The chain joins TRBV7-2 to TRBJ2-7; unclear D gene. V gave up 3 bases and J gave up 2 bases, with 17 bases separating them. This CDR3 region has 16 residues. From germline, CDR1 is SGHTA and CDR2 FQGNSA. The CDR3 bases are TGTGCCAGCAGCTTGACCACCGGGCCCGTACCCTACGAGCAGTACTTC. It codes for CASSLTTGPVPYEQYF.

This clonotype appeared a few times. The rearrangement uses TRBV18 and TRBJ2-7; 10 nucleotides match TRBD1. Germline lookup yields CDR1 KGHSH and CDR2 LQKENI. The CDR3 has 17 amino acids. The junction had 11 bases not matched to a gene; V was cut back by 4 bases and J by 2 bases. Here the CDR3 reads CASSLNSGTGATYEQYF. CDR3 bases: TGTGCCAGCTCACTGAACTCCGGGACAGGGGCCACCTACGAGCAGTACTTC.

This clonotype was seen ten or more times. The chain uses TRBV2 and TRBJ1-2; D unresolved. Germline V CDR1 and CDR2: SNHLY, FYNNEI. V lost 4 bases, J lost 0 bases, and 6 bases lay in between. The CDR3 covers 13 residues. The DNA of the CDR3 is TGTGCCAGCAGTGTGGGTGCTAACTATGGCTACACCTTC. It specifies CASSVGANYGYTF.

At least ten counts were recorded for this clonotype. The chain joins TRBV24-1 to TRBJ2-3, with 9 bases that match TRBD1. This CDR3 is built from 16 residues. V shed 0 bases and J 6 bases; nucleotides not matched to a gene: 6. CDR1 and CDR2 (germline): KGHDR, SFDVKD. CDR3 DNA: TGTGCCACCAGTGATTTGACAGGGGGCCCCGTGGATACGCAGTATTTT. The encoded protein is CATSDLTGGPVDTQYF.

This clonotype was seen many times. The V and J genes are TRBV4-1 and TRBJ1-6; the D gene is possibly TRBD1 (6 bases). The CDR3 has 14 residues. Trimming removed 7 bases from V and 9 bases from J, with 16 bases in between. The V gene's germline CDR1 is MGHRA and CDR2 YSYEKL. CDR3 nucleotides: TGCGCCAGCACCGTCACAGGGCATCCTTCACCCCTCCACTTT. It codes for CASTVTGHPSPLHF.

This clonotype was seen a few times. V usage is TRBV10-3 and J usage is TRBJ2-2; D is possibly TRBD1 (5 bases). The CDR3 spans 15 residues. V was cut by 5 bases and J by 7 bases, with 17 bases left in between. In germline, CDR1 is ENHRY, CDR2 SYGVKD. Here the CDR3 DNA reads TGTGCCATCAGTCAGTGGCAGGGCAACGACGGGGAGCTGTTTTTT. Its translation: CAISQWQGNDGELFF.

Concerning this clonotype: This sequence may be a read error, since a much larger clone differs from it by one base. The CDR3 loop reads CVSSPDTSYGYTF. CDR3 sequence (DNA): TGTGTCAGCTCACCCGACACAAGCTATGGCTACACCTTC. V gene TRBV18 combines with J gene TRBJ1-2; no clear D gene. Germline V CDR1 and CDR2: KGHSH, LQKENI. The CDR3 sequence is 13 residues long.

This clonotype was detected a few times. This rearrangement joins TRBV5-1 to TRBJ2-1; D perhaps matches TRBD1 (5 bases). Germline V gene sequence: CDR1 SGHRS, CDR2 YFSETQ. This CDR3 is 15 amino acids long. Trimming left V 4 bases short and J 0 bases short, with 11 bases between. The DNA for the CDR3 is TGCGCCAGCAGCCAAGACAGCCTCTCCTACAATGAGCAGTTCTTC. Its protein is CASSQDSLSYNEQFF.

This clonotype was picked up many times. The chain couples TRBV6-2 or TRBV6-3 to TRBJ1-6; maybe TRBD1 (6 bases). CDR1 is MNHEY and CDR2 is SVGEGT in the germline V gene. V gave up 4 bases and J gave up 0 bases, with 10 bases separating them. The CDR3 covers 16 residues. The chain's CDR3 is CASSFDRSSYNSPLHF. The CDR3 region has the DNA TGTGCCAGCAGTTTCGACAGGAGCTCCTATAATTCACCCCTCCACTTT.

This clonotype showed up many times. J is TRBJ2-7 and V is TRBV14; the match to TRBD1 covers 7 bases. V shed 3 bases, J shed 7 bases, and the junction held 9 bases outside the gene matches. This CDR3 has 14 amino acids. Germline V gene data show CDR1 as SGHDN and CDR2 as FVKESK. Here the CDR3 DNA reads TGTGCCAGCAGCCAGGAGACAGGGATCCGAGAGCAGTACTTC. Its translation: CASSQETGIREQYF.

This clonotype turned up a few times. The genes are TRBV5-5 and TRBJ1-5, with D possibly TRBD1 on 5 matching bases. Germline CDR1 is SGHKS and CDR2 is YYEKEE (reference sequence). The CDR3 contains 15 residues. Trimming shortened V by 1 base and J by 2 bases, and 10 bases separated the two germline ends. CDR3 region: CASSLWGEGNQPQHF. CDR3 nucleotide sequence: TGTGCCAGCAGCTTGTGGGGGGAAGGCAATCAGCCCCAGCATTTT.

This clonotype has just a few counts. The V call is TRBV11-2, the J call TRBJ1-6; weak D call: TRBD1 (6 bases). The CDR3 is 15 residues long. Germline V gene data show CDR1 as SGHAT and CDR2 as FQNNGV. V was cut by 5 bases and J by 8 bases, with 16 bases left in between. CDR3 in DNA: TGTGCCAGCAGCCCGGAATGGGGGGCATATTCACCCCTCCACTTT. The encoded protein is CASSPEWGAYSPLHF. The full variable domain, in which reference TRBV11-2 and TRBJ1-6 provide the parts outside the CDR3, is EAGVAQSPRYKIIEKRQSVAFWCNPISGHATLYWYQQILGQGPKLLIQFQNNGVVDDSQLPKDRFSAERLKGVDSTLKIQPAKLEDSAVYLCASSPEWGAYSPLHFGNGTRLTVT.

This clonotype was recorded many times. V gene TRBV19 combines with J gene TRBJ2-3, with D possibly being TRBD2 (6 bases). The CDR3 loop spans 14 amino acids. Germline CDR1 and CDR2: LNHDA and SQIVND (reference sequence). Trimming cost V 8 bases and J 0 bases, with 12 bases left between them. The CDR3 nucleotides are TGTGCCAGTCAGCCCAGCGGGAGCACAGATACGCAGTATTTT. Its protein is CASQPSGSTDTQYF.

The CDR3 nucleotides read TGCAGTGCTGGGGGCGGGGGATTCACAGATACGCAGTATTTT. Amino acids: CSAGGGGFTDTQYF. V and J are TRBV20-1 and TRBJ2-3; tentatively, D is TRBD2 (7 bases). V shed 5 bases and J shed 2 bases, with 14 bases lying between them. Germline V gives CDR1 DFQATT, CDR2 SNEGSKA (reference sequence). There are 14 residues in the CDR3.

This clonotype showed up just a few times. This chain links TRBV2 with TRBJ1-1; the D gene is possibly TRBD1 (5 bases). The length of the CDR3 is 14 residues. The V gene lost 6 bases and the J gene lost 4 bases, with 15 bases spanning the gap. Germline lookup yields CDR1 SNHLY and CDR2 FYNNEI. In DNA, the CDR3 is TGTGCCAGCAGGTGGGGGGTTGAGGGCACTGAAGCTTTCTTT. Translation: CASRWGVEGTEAFF.

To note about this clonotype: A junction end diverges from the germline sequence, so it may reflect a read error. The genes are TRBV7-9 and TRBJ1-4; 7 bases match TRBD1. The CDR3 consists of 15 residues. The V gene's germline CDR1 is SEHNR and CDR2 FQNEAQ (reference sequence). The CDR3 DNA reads TGTGTCAGCAGCTTATGGGACAGTCTTAATGAAAAACTGTTTTTT. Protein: CVSSLWDSLNEKLFF.